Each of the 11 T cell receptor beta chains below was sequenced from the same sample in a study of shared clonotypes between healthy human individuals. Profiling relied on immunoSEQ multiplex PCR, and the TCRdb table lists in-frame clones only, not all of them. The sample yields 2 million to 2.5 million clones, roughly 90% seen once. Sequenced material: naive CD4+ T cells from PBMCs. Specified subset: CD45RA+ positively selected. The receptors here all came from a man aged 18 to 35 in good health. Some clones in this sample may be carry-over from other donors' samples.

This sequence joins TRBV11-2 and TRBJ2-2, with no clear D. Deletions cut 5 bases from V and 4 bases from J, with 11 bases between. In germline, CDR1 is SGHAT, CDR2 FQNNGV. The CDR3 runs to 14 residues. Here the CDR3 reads CASSISSSTGELFF. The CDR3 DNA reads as TGTGCCAGCAGCATATCGTCGAGCACCGGGGAGCTGTTTTTT.

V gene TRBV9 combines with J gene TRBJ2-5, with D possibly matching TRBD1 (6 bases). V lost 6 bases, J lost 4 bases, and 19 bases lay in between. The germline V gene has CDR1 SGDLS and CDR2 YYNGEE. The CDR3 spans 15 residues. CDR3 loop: CASNPQGDPRETQYF. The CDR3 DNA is TGTGCCAGCAACCCACAGGGCGATCCGAGAGAGACCCAGTACTTC.

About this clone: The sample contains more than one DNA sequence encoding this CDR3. CDR3 loop: CSSGKETQYF. The DNA for the CDR3 is TGCAGCAGCGGTAAAGAGACCCAGTACTTC. This chain joins TRBV20-1 and TRBJ2-5; tentatively, D is TRBD2 (5 bases). Germline CDR1 reads DFQATT; CDR2 reads SNEGSKA (reference sequence). The CDR3 loop spans 10 amino acids.

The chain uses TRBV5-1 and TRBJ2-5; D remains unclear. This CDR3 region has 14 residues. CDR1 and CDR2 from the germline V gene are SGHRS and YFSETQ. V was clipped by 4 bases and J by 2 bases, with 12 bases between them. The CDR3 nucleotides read TGCGCCAGCAGCGTAGGAAACGGACAAGAGACCCAGTACTTC. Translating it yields CASSVGNGQETQYF.

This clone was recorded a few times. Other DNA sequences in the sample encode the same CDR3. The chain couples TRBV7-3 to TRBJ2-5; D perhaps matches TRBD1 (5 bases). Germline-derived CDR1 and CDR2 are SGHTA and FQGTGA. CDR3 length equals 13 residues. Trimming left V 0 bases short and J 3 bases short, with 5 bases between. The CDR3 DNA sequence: TGTGCCAGCAGCTTAACCAGGGAAGAGACCCAGTACTTC. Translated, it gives CASSLTREETQYF. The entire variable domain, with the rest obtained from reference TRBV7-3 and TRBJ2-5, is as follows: GAGVSQTPSNKVTEKGKYVELRCDPISGHTALYWYRQSLGQGPEFLIYFQGTGAADDSGLPNDRFFAVRPEGSVSTLKIQRTERGDSAVYLCASSLTREETQYFGPGTRLLVL.

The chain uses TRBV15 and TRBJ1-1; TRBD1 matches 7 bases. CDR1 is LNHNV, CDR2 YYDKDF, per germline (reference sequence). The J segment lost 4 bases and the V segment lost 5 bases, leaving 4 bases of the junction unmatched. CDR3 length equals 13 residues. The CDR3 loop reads CATSDRVRTEAFF. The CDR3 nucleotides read TGTGCCACCAGCGACAGGGTTCGCACTGAAGCTTTCTTT. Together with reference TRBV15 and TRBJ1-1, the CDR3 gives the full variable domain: DAMVIQNPRYQVTQFGKPVTLSCSQTLNHNVMYWYQQKSSQAPKLLFHYYDKDFNNEADTPDNFQSRRPNTSFCFLDIRSPGLGDTAMYLCATSDRVRTEAFFGQGTRLTVV.

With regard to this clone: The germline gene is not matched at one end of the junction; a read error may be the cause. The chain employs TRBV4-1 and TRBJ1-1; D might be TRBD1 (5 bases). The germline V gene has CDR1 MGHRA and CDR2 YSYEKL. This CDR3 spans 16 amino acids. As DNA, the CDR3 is TGCGCCAGCAGCCAAGGACGGAGACAGAGGCCCTCTGAGGCTTTCTTT. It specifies CASSQGRRQRPSEAFF.

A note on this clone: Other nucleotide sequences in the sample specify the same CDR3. The CDR3: CASSQAQTSGQETQYF. CDR3 nucleotide sequence: TGCGCCAGCAGCCAAGCTCAAACTAGCGGCCAAGAGACCCAGTACTTC. This chain links TRBV4-1 with TRBJ2-5; 8 bases line up with TRBD2. With V trimmed by 1 base and J by 1 base, 5 bases remained unmatched. CDR3 size: 16 residues. CDR1 MGHRA and CDR2 YSYEKL come from the germline V gene.

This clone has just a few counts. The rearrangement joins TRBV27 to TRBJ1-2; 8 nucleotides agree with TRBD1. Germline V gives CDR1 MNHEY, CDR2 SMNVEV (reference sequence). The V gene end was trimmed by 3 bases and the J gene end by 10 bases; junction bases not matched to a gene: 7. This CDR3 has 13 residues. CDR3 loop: CASSFLRTGNYTF. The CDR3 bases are TGTGCCAGCAGTTTCCTCAGGACAGGGAACTACACCTTC.

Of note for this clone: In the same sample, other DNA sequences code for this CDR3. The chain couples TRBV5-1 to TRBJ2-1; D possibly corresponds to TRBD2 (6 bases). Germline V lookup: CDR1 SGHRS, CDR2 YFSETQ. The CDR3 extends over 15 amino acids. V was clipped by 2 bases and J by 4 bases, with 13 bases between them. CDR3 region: CASSFSGSSYNEQFF. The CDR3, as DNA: TGCGCCAGCAGCTTTTCCGGGAGCAGTTACAATGAGCAGTTCTTC.

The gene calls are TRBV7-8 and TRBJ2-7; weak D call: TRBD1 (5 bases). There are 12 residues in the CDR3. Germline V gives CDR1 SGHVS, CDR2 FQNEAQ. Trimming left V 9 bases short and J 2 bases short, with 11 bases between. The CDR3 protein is CARDRATYEQYF. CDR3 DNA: TGTGCCAGAGACAGAGCAACCTACGAGCAGTACTTC.